The rows below give T cell receptor beta chains drawn from one sample of a study of T cell repertoires in cytomegalovirus infection. Each CDR3 protein is one row after TCRdb ran MiXCR on the reads. The repertoire holds fewer than 300,000 distinct CDR3 sequences, with about 25% as singletons. Sequencing was carried out using PBMCs. The receptors come from a human donor in good health (CMV status not recorded). Some clones in this sample may be carry-over from other donors' samples. Both conserved end residues are part of each CDR3. The D gene is left open where the match is weak. Size values are once, few and many counts, or a class for expanded clones, and some rows have none.

length: 14
V: TRBV2
D: NA
size: many
J: TRBJ1-6
DNA: TGTGCCAGCAGTGAACTACAGGGATATTCACCCCTCCACTTT
CDR3: CASSELQGYSPLHF

length: 14
V: TRBV7-2
D: NA
size: many
J: TRBJ1-2
DNA: TGTGCCAGCAGCTTCACGACGGATAACTATGGCTACACCTTC
CDR3: CASSFTTDNYGYTF

length: 11
V: TRBV28
D: NA
size: NA
J: TRBJ1-2
DNA: TGTGCCAGCGGGAAATACTATGGCTACACCTTC
CDR3: CASGKYYGYTF

length: 13
V: TRBV20-1
D: NA
size: NA
J: TRBJ1-5
DNA: TGCAGTGCTAGTGGCACAGGAGATCAGCCCCAGCATTTT
CDR3: CSASGTGDQPQHF

length: 20
V: TRBV28
D: TRBD1
size: few
J: TRBJ2-1
DNA: TGTGCCAGCAGTTTTCGATATCCATCCAGGGACAGGGAGTCCTACAATGAGCAGTTCTTC
CDR3: CASSFRYPSRDRESYNEQFF

length: 16
V: TRBV5-6
D: TRBD2
size: NA
J: TRBJ2-3
DNA: TGTGCCAGCACCTTCGATGGTACTAGCGGAACAGATACGCAGTATTTT
CDR3: CASTFDGTSGTDTQYF

length: 14
V: TRBV28
D: NA
size: few
J: TRBJ2-4
DNA: TGTGCCAGCAGCAGGGGGGGGGCCAAAAACATTCAGTACTTC
CDR3: CASSRGGAKNIQYF

length: 13
V: TRBV6-1
D: NA
size: once
J: TRBJ1-1
DNA: TGTGCCAGCAGCTCCGCGCATCTGGCTGAAGCTTTCTTT
CDR3: CASSSAHLAEAFF

length: 14
V: TRBV12-3/TRBV12-4
D: NA
size: NA
J: TRBJ1-4
DNA: TGTGCCAGCAGTTTTCGCACGGCTAATGAAAAACTGTTTTTT
CDR3: CASSFRTANEKLFF

length: 13
V: TRBV7-2
D: NA
size: many
J: TRBJ2-7
DNA: TGTGCCAGCAGCTTAGGAAGCACCTACGAGCAGTACTTC
CDR3: CASSLGSTYEQYF

length: 15
V: TRBV2
D: NA
size: few
J: TRBJ1-6
DNA: TGTGCCAGCAGTAATACGAGGGGCCTGGGTTCACCCCTCCACTTT
CDR3: CASSNTRGLGSPLHF

length: 12
V: TRBV28
D: NA
size: NA
J: TRBJ2-5
DNA: TGTGCCAGTGGGTGGGGTGGAGAGACCCAGTACTTC
CDR3: CASGWGGETQYF